This T cell receptor (beta chain) was captured by sequencing in a study of blood T cell repertoires in COVID-19. In the study overall: Specimens from acute and convalescent COVID-19 originated in the United States, Italy and Spain. Nucleic acid was either cDNA or gDNA, and it came from T cells, B-cell-depleted T cells, or PBMCs.

From germline, CDR1 is LNHDA and CDR2 SQIVND (reference sequence). CDR3 length equals 11 residues. V lost 6 bases and J 5 bases, leaving 8 bases between the germline ends. Study processing details: Quantification of nucleated cells was approximated via reference gene primer amplification. TCRdb's table, derived via immunoSEQ multiplex PCR, lists solely in-frame clones and lacks some. V, J and clone size are those of that table, while D and trimming were read from the DNA. This table has about 200,000 clones, roughly 80% appearing once. The chain carries TRBV19 and TRBJ2-7; D possibly corresponds to TRBD1 (5 bases). This receptor was identified in a woman older than 75 with acute or convalescent COVID-19. Sequenced input: peripheral blood. In nucleotides, the CDR3 is TGTGCCAGTAGAGGGGTGGACGAGCAGTACTTC. Its protein product is CASRGVDEQYF.